What follows are 5 T cell receptor beta chains derived from one specimen sequenced in a study of cytomegalovirus exposure and HLA in healthy donors. The PCR employed 60 Vbeta primers together with 13 Jbeta primers. Measured with immunoSEQ multiplex PCR; TCRdb has only the in-frame clones, and not every one. The table lists about 180,000 clones, over 70% of them singletons. The sequencing sample was made of PBMCs. Every receptor here comes from a man in his thirties or forties in good health and CMV-seropositive.

The chain is built from TRBV6-1 and TRBJ2-3; maybe TRBD2 (6 bases). The CDR3 runs 16 residues. V gave up 1 base and J gave up 4 bases, with 15 bases separating them. The germline gives CDR1 MNHNS, CDR2 SASEGT. This CDR3 is CASSEVAGRGSDTQYF. The DNA for the CDR3 is TGTGCCAGCAGTGAAGTGGCGGGGAGAGGCTCAGATACGCAGTATTTT.

This clone was detected only once. The chain recombines TRBV27 with TRBJ1-1; D is uncertain. V lost 5 bases to trimming and J lost 4 bases, with 20 bases between them. The CDR3 loop spans 16 amino acids. The germline V gene has CDR1 MNHEY and CDR2 SMNVEV (reference sequence). CDR3 in amino acids: CASSLKAPRWVTEAFF. For the CDR3, the DNA is TGTGCCAGCAGTCTAAAGGCCCCGAGGTGGGTCACTGAAGCTTTCTTT.

The V and J genes are TRBV4-3 and TRBJ2-1; 14 nucleotides agree with TRBD2. Germline assignment: CDR1 LGHNA and CDR2 YSLEER. V gave up 4 bases and J gave up 8 bases; unmatched junction bases: 4. This CDR3 has 15 residues. The CDR3 loop reads CASSRTSGGTDEQFF. The CDR3 DNA is TGCGCCAGCAGCCGGACTAGCGGGGGGACTGATGAGCAGTTCTTC.

In this sample, this clone turned up a few times. The genes are TRBV7-2 and TRBJ2-7, with 9 bases aligning to TRBD1. With 0 bases clipped from V and 6 bases from J, the junction kept 9 bases outside the gene matches. Germline CDR1 is SGHTA and CDR2 is FQGNSA. The CDR3 has 16 residues. In DNA, the CDR3 is TGTGCCAGCAGCTTAGCCCCCGGACAGGGGCGGGGCGAGCAGTACTTC. Amino acids: CASSLAPGQGRGEQYF.

The CDR3 is CASSFGTREKLFF. In DNA form, the CDR3 reads TGCGCCAGCAGCTTTGGGACACGAGAAAAACTGTTTTTT. V is TRBV5-1 and J is TRBJ1-4, with D possibly matching TRBD1 (6 bases). The V end was cut by 2 bases, the J end by 8 bases, with 10 bases between. CDR1 and CDR2 from the germline V gene are SGHRS and YFSETQ. The CDR3 totals 13 residues.